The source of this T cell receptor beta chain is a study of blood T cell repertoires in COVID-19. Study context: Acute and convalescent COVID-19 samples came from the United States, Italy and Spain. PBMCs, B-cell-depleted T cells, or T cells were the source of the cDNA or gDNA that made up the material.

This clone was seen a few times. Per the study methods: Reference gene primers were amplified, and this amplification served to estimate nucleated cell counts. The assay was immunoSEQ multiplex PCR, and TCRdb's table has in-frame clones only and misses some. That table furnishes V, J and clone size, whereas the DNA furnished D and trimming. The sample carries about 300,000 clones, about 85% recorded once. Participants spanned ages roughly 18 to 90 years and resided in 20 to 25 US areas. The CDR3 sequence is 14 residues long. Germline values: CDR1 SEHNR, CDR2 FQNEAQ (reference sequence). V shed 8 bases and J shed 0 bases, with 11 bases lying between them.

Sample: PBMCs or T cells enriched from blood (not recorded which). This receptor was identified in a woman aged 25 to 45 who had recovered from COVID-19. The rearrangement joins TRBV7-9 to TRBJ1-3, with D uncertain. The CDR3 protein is CASSTGVSGNTIYF. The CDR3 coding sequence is TGTGCCAGCTCGACCGGGGTCTCTGGAAACACCATATATTTT.